A single sample is the source of the 21 T cell receptor beta chains below, sequenced in a study of Ad26.COV2.S vaccination and SARS-CoV-2 variants. Profiling relied on immunoSEQ multiplex PCR, and the TCRdb table lists in-frame clones only, not all of them. The sample lists about 350,000 clones; 92% were seen once. The sequenced sample was peripheral blood, obtained after recovery from COVID-19. The receptor set was obtained from a human donor who had recovered from COVID-19.

As for this clone: Other DNA variants within this sample encode the same CDR3. This chain uses TRBV18 with TRBJ1-5; D is uncertain. CDR3 length: 16 amino acids. Per germline, CDR1 KGHSH and CDR2 LQKENI. Trimming shortened V by 2 bases and J by 1 base, and 12 bases separated the two germline ends. The CDR3 bases are TGTGCCAGCTCACCATCGGGCCCTGGGAGCAATCAGCCCCAGCATTTT. Encoded protein: CASSPSGPGSNQPQHF.

This chain uses TRBV19 with TRBJ2-1; 12 bases match TRBD2. Trimming took 3 bases from V and 3 from J; bases not matched to a gene: 3. The CDR3 sequence is 16 residues long. CDR1 and CDR2 from the germline V gene are LNHDA and SQIVND (reference sequence). The CDR3 DNA sequence: TGTGCCAGTAGTATGGAGACTAGCGGGGGCTACAATGAGCAGTTCTTC. It translates to CASSMETSGGYNEQFF.

This rearrangement joins TRBV9 to TRBJ2-6; 7 nucleotides line up with TRBD1. J lost 0 bases, V lost 3 bases, and 12 bases had no gene match. Germline CDR1 SGDLS, CDR2 YYNGEE. The CDR3 is 19 amino acids. The CDR3 nucleotides read TGTGCCAGCAGCGGCTTTGGGACAGTGCCTATCTCTGGGGCCAACGTCCTGACTTTC. It translates to CASSGFGTVPISGANVLTF.

The chain recombines TRBV4-3 with TRBJ1-2, with TRBD1 matching 8 bases. CDR3 length: 14 amino acids. J lost 5 bases, V lost 2 bases, and 4 bases had no gene match. Germline-derived CDR1 and CDR2 are LGHNA and YSLEER. The CDR3 loop reads CASSQLGQGYGYTF. The CDR3, as DNA: TGCGCCAGCAGCCAACTTGGACAGGGATATGGCTACACCTTC.

The chain couples TRBV19 to TRBJ1-2; D not resolved. The germline V gene has CDR1 LNHDA and CDR2 SQIVND (reference sequence). The V gene lost 2 bases and the J gene lost 1 base, with 11 bases spanning the gap. The length of the CDR3 is 15 residues. CDR3 DNA sequence: TGTGCCAGTAGTATACGACGAGGGATTAACTATGGCTACACCTTC. Its protein product is CASSIRRGINYGYTF. The whole variable domain, remainder taken from reference TRBV19 and TRBJ1-2, is DGGITQSPKYLFRKEGQNVTLSCEQNLNHDAMYWYRQDPGQGLRLIYYSQIVNDFQKGDIAEGYSVSREKKESFPLTVTSAQKNPTAFYLCASSIRRGINYGYTFGSGTRLTVV.

The CDR3 is CASSHMTGGFTEAFF. In nucleotides, the CDR3 is TGTGCCAGCAGCCATATGACAGGGGGCTTCACTGAAGCTTTCTTT. The gene calls are TRBV5-4 and TRBJ1-1, with TRBD1 identical over 10 bases. Per germline, CDR1 SGHNT and CDR2 YYREEE (reference sequence). V shed 4 bases, J shed 4 bases, and the junction held 7 bases outside the gene matches. The CDR3 runs 15 residues.

This rearrangement joins TRBV6-6 to TRBJ2-2, with D perhaps TRBD1 (7 bases). The CDR3 totals 16 residues. Trimming took off 4 bases at V and 4 bases at J, with 16 bases between the two ends. Germline CDR1 MNHNY, CDR2 SVGAGI (reference sequence). The chain's CDR3 is CASSFRGTDLTGELFF. The CDR3 bases are TGTGCCAGCAGTTTTCGCGGGACAGACCTCACCGGGGAGCTGTTTTTT.

This clone was counted a single time. The chain carries TRBV6-5 and TRBJ2-5, with 8 bases fitting TRBD1. V trimming: 5 bases; J trimming: 0 bases; junction bases outside the gene matches: 5. The CDR3 length is 15 residues. Germline V lookup: CDR1 MNHEY, CDR2 SVGAGI. CDR3 in DNA: TGTGCCAGCAGTCTGACAGGGGCTCACCAAGAGACCCAGTACTTC. It yields the protein CASSLTGAHQETQYF.

This clone showed up just once. V gene TRBV29-1 combines with J gene TRBJ2-7; no definite D call. V was pared by 4 bases and J by 5 bases, with 12 bases between. The CDR3 sequence is 12 residues long. Germline CDR1 and CDR2: SQVTM and ANQGSEA. CDR3: CSVAVGPNEQYF. The CDR3 region has the DNA TGCAGCGTTGCGGTAGGCCCGAACGAGCAGTACTTC.

This chain joins TRBV19 and TRBJ2-5; 9 positions match TRBD2. Germline-derived CDR1 and CDR2 are LNHDA and SQIVND (reference sequence). There are 15 residues in the CDR3. V dropped 5 bases and J dropped 2; count of bases not matched to a gene: 6. In DNA, the CDR3 is TGTGCCAGTAGTGGGCTAGCGGGGACTCAAGAGACCCAGTACTTC. It translates to CASSGLAGTQETQYF.

The rearrangement uses TRBV9 and TRBJ2-1; 7 nucleotides align to TRBD1. V was pared by 4 bases and J by 7 bases, with 14 bases of the junction left unmatched. The CDR3 runs to 16 residues. Germline V gene sequence: CDR1 SGDLS, CDR2 YYNGEE. In nucleotides, the CDR3 is TGTGCCAGCAGCCCAGCTTGGGACAGATTCGGGAATGAGCAGTTCTTC. Translation: CASSPAWDRFGNEQFF. The variable domain in full, with the rest retrieved from reference TRBV9 and TRBJ2-1, is DSGVTQTPKHLITATGQRVTLRCSPRSGDLSVYWYQQSLDQGLQFLIQYYNGEERAKGNILERFSAQQFPDLHSELNLSSLELGDSALYFCASSPAWDRFGNEQFFGPGTRLTVL.

This chain links TRBV19 with TRBJ1-6; 9 positions match TRBD1. Germline-derived CDR1 and CDR2 are LNHDA and SQIVND (reference sequence). The ends lost 4 bases at V and 6 bases at J; junction bases unmatched: 4. The length of the CDR3 is 15 residues. The CDR3 DNA sequence: TGTGCCAGTAGTAGGGGGACAGGGCGTAATTCACCCCTCCACTTT. Its translation: CASSRGTGRNSPLHF.

The chain combines TRBV9 with TRBJ2-3; D is unresolved. V was clipped by 3 bases and J by 2 bases, with 13 bases between them. The CDR3 runs 15 residues. The germline V gene encodes CDR1 SGDLS and CDR2 YYNGEE. The CDR3 nucleotides are TGTGCCAGCAGCGCCTTTACCCGAAACACAGATACGCAGTATTTT. The encoded protein is CASSAFTRNTDTQYF.

Only one count was recorded for this clone. The rearrangement links TRBV19 to TRBJ2-1, with 10 bases fitting TRBD2. Germline values: CDR1 LNHDA, CDR2 SQIVND (reference sequence). The CDR3 runs 15 residues. The trim removed 1 base at V and 10 bases at J, leaving 7 bases unmatched. CDR3 bases: TGTGCCAGTAGTATAGGGCTAGCGGGGGTAGGGGAGCAGTTCTTC. Protein: CASSIGLAGVGEQFF.

This chain joins TRBV14 and TRBJ1-6, with 8 positions matching TRBD1. The V gene end was trimmed by 3 bases and the J gene end by 10 bases; junction bases not matched to a gene: 8. CDR3 size: 15 residues. Germline assignment: CDR1 SGHDN and CDR2 FVKESK. The DNA for the CDR3 is TGTGCCAGCAGCCAGAGGACAGGGTCGGGATCACCCCTCCACTTT. This translates into CASSQRTGSGSPLHF.

The rearrangement joins TRBV7-8 to TRBJ2-7, with D possibly TRBD2 on 6 matching bases. Trimming took 4 bases from V and 5 from J, leaving 18 bases between them. CDR1 SGHVS and CDR2 FQNEAQ come from the germline V gene. The CDR3 runs to 15 residues. The chain's CDR3 is CASSSPADTSNEQYF. The CDR3 nucleotides read TGTGCCAGCAGCTCGCCTGCCGACACTAGCAACGAGCAGTACTTC.

The rearrangement links TRBV27 to TRBJ2-7; D is perhaps TRBD1 (6 bases). There are 11 residues in the CDR3. Trimming shortened V by 3 bases and J by 12 bases, and 12 bases separated the two germline ends. Germline V gene lookup returns CDR1 MNHEY and CDR2 SMNVEV (reference sequence). The CDR3 DNA sequence: TGTGCCAGCAGTTTCGCAGGGGAATCGTACTTC. This codes for CASSFAGESYF.

Concerning this clone itself: The same CDR3 is also encoded by other DNA sequences in this sample. This rearrangement joins TRBV2 to TRBJ1-5, with D uncertain. The CDR3 loop spans 16 amino acids. V lost 3 bases, J lost 1 base, and 13 bases lay in between. CDR1 is SNHLY, CDR2 FYNNEI, per germline. The chain's CDR3 is CASSEGGRRSNQPQHF. CDR3 DNA sequence: TGTGCCAGCAGTGAGGGAGGGAGAAGAAGCAATCAGCCCCAGCATTTT.

The sample holds one count of this clone. V is TRBV6-1 and J is TRBJ2-1, with 8 bases fitting TRBD1. Germline V CDR1 and CDR2: MNHNS, SASEGT. The CDR3 runs to 15 residues. The J segment lost 6 bases and the V segment lost 3 bases, leaving 7 bases of the junction unmatched. CDR3 protein: CASSEEDRAGNEQFF. As DNA, the CDR3 is TGTGCCAGCAGTGAGGAGGACAGGGCAGGCAATGAGCAGTTCTTC.

V is TRBV6-5 and J is TRBJ1-4; D is uncertain. CDR3 length: 15 residues. Trimming took off 0 bases at V and 4 bases at J, with 9 bases between the two ends. Germline V gene data show CDR1 as MNHEY and CDR2 as SVGAGI. CDR3 loop: CASSYSATNNEKLFF. The DNA of the CDR3 is TGTGCCAGCAGTTACTCGGCAACTAATAATGAAAAACTGTTTTTT.

This clone was recorded only once. The rearrangement joins TRBV6-6 to TRBJ1-6; no clear D gene. Germline-derived CDR1 and CDR2 are MNHNY and SVGAGI (reference sequence). This CDR3 comprises 16 residues. Trimming pared 7 bases from V and 13 bases from J, leaving 26 bases between. CDR3 coding DNA: TGTGCCAGCACCCCGGACGCCGGGCCCACGCGGGTCCCCCTCCACTTT. Its translation: CASTPDAGPTRVPLHF.